Sequencing of this TCR beta chain was carried out in a study of cytomegalovirus exposure and HLA in healthy donors. Overall study: Of approximately 400 genotyped donors, approximately 84% clustered with self-reported Caucasian donors.

Study-level points and caveats: A few CMV-associated chains proved CMV antigen-specific in vitro.

In the case of this clone: Antigen specificity is unknown.

PCR used 60 Vbeta primers and 13 Jbeta primers. Only in-frame clones appear in the TCRdb table, and some are missing; sequencing was by immunoSEQ multiplex PCR. The data show some 100,000 clones, with roughly two thirds seen just once and more than 12% held by the top ten. Per the germline V gene, CDR1 is SGHNT and CDR2 is YYREEE (reference sequence). V lost 1 base to trimming and J lost 6 bases, with 17 bases between them. This CDR3 contains 16 residues. Material for sequencing was PBMCs. The sequence came from a woman between 45 and 65 years old in good health and CMV-seropositive. This chain uses TRBV5-4 with TRBJ2-4; D is unclear. CDR3 sequence: CASSLSSLYPGNIQYF. For the CDR3, the DNA is TGTGCCAGCAGCTTGTCGTCGCTGTATCCAGGAAACATTCAGTACTTC.